This T cell receptor (beta chain) was obtained from a study of T cells in Graves' hyperthyroidism and ophthalmopathy. Study-level points and caveats: Separation of ophthalmopathy from stable hyperthyroidism was achieved by a 13 V-J model. It was a median around seven months before onset that the model predicted ophthalmopathy.

This clonotype was detected ten times or more. Its antigen is currently unknown. CDR3 size: 15 residues. From germline, CDR1 is MDHEN and CDR2 SYDVKM. V lost 4 bases and J lost 0; bases outside the gene matches: 5. There were TCR beta CDR3 regions amplified from RNA transcripts. TCR CDR3 regions were first amplified by RT-PCR with HTBI primers. MiXCR, run by TCRdb on the multiplex PCR reads, gives a single entry per CDR3 protein. The sample has around 600,000 distinct CDR3 sequences, around 15% seen once. Patients were excluded because of uncontrolled infection, other autoimmune disease, pregnancy or lactation.

The clonotype originates from a woman aged 45 to 65 with Graves' ophthalmopathy. Material: blood. The chain links TRBV28 to TRBJ2-5, with TRBD1 identical over 7 bases. CDR3 sequence (DNA): TGTGCCAGCAGTTCCGGGACAGACAACCAAGAGACCCAGTACTTC. It codes for CASSSGTDNQETQYF.